The subject of this entry is one TCR beta chain. Its antigen remains unidentified. Per-nucleotide qualities are absent, and no much larger clonotype sits a single base away. This sample was included in a study of blood T cell repertoires in COVID-19 (dated by TCRdb to the early 2020s). Background on the whole study: Samples covering the acute and convalescent phases of COVID-19 were provided by collaborators in the United States, Italy and Spain. The material from the prospective study consisted of cDNA or gDNA derived from T cells, B-cell-depleted T cells, or PBMCs. The dataset comprised deeply sampled blood TCRbeta repertoires from subjects exposed to, actively infected with, or recovered from COVID-19. The repertoires were released in a freely available public database intended as a resource for research on the immune response to SARS-CoV-2. The samples were drawn from two sources: the first 160 participants of the ongoing ImmuneRACE study, and 1,200 or so subjects contributed by 6 global collaborators. Nearly every sample came with metadata listing a de-identified subject ID, COVID-19 status, age in years and sex. HLA class I and class II types, where available, came from metadata supplied by the sample provider rather than from assay-based typing. The paper's findings and limits, for the study overall: The quantity of clinical and demographic metadata differed by source and by participant and was supplied without curation.

Participants in the prospective study were enrolled through a virtual design, were aged about 18 to 90 years, and lived in 24 United States geographic areas. In the prospective study, cohorts were assigned on the basis of participant-reported clinical history obtained from a screening survey and a study questionnaire. ImmuneRACE Cohort 3 recovered participants were defined by two consecutive negative NP/OP PCR tests, healthcare professional clearance, or symptom resolution. Mobile phlebotomists in the prospective study collected whole blood, serum and a nasopharyngeal or oropharyngeal swab from every participant. Participants in the prospective study had the option to provide additional blood draws and questionnaires over a 2-month period. Blood samples from the prospective study were shipped frozen or at room temperature prior to DNA extraction. The immunoSEQ Assay, a bias-controlled multiplex PCR, was used to amplify TCRbeta CDR3 regions from genomic DNA. The original pipeline was this. The number of nucleated cells in each sample was estimated by amplification of reference gene primers within the assay. To quantify the absolute abundance of each unique TCRbeta CDR3 rearrangement, sequence reads were collapsed and filtered. For each sample, productive Simpson clonality was calculated as the square root of Simpson's diversity index over productive rearrangements. TCRdb holds this immuneACCESS table with in-frame rearrangements only. Some clones are missing; in checked studies, unresolved V genes explain under half, and the rest has no known cause. That table furnishes V, J and clone size, whereas the DNA furnished D and trimming. This sample is represented by hundreds of thousands of clones; about 87% of them were singletons. The biggest ten clones account for 1.5% to 2% of the sample.

Source material: PBMCs or T cells enriched from blood (not recorded which). The receptor comes from a woman aged 50 to 60 who had recovered from COVID-19.

The CDR3 reads CATSRSRGSGNTIYF. At the DNA level, the sequence is TGTGCCACGAGTCGTAGCAGGGGCTCTGGAAACACCATATATTTT. The chain uses TRBV11-2 and TRBJ1-3; TRBD1 might be the D gene, on 6 matching bases. V is reduced by 10 bases and J by 0 bases, leaving a spacing of 16 bases between them. The germline V gene yields SGHAT for CDR1 and FQNNGV for CDR2. The CDR3 goes from the cysteine to the phenylalanine over 15 residues. Only the CDR3 DNA stays, 45 bases, in frame from base 1.